This T cell receptor beta chain was sequenced for a study of regulatory T cells in long-lasting Graves disease. Libraries of TCR beta came from iRepertoire HTBI primers plus Arm-PCR of CDR3 regions. Via MiXCR, TCRdb re-called the multiplex PCR reads, giving one row per CDR3 protein. The data contain 400,000 to 500,000 distinct CDR3 sequences, about 15% of them seen just once; the ten biggest clones take up approximately 12%. Time point specified: newly diagnosed GD, antithyroid drugs for less than 3 months. The authors made the TCR library using RNA they extracted from PBMCs. There are many counts of this clonotype. The antigen is unknown. Findings and caveats of the study: A greater number of public clonotypes (2,741) was shared by persistent patients than by new patients (roughly 930).

These data were likewise used in another study, on T cells in Graves' hyperthyroidism and ophthalmopathy. That study adds: The study excluded patients with uncontrolled infection, other autoimmune disease, pregnancy or lactation. In making diagnoses, clinical symptoms, serum thyroxine and TRAb, thyroid ultrasound and orbital computed tomography were all used.

The starting material was peripheral blood mononuclear cells (PBMCs), obtained at new diagnosis, from a patient treated with antithyroid drugs. This sequence originates from a woman in her 30s with Graves disease.

DNA for the CDR3: TGTGCCAGCAGCCAAATTGGGGGGCGCGCGAACATTCAGTACTTC. It yields the protein CASSQIGGRANIQYF. V and J are TRBV14 and TRBJ2-4, with D possibly called TRBD1 or TRBD2 (6 bases each). Trimming took off 2 bases at V and 7 bases at J, with 15 bases between the two ends. Germline CDR1 SGHDN, CDR2 FVKESK. There are 15 residues in the CDR3.